Reported below is one TCR beta chain. This sample was taken from a study of blood T cell repertoires in COVID-19. Across the whole study: PBMCs, B-cell-depleted T cells, or T cells were the source of the cDNA or gDNA that made up the material.

Measured with immunoSEQ multiplex PCR; TCRdb has only the in-frame clones, and not every one. The sample has approximately 90,000 clones, roughly 90% seen once. CDR1 SGHTA and CDR2 FQGNSA come from the germline V gene. The CDR3 length is 14 residues. Trimming cost V 11 bases and J 3 bases; bases outside gene matches: 10. The clonotype comes from a man aged 60 to 75 with acute or convalescent COVID-19. The chain couples TRBV7-2 to TRBJ2-1; 7 bases align to TRBD2. Source material: peripheral blood. The CDR3 nucleotides are TGTGCCTCAACGGCGGGAGCCCTCTACAATGAGCAGTTCTTC. As protein: CASTAGALYNEQFF.